The text below deals with one TCR beta chain. TCRdb keeps only in-frame clones here, not all; method: immunoSEQ multiplex PCR. The sample records about 210,000 clones, over 75% being singletons. These data originate in a study of blood T cell repertoires in COVID-19. In Seattle, patients joined the study during active infection and were tracked longitudinally. Trimming at V came to 5 bases and at J to 3 bases, leaving 7 bases not matched to a gene. Germline CDR1 reads SGHTA; CDR2 reads FQGNSA. This CDR3 region has 16 residues. The V gene is TRBV7-2, the J gene TRBJ2-1; TRBD1 aligns across 10 bases. This clonotype originated in a woman aged 65 to 85 with COVID-19, enrolled during active disease. The specimen was peripheral blood. In nucleotides, the CDR3 is TGTGCCAGCAGCCTGCGAGGGACAGGGGTCTACAATGAGCAGTTCTTC. It encodes CASSLRGTGVYNEQFF.